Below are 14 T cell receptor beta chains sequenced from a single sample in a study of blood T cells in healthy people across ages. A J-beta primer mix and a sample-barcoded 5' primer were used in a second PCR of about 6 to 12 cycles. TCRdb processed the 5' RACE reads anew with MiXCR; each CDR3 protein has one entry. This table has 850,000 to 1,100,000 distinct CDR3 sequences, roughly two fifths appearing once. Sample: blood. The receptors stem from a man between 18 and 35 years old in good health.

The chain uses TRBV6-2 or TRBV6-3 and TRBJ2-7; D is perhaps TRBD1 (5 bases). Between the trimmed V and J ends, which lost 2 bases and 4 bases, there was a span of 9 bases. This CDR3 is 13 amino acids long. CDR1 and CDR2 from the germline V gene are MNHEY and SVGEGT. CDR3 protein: CASSYGAAYEQYF. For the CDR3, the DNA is TGTGCCAGCAGTTACGGGGCAGCTTACGAGCAGTACTTC.

The CDR3 is CASSWPPGLMNTEAFF. DNA for the CDR3: TGTGCCAGCAGTTGGCCCCCGGGACTCATGAACACTGAAGCTTTCTTT. V usage is TRBV12-3 or TRBV12-4 and J usage is TRBJ1-1, with TRBD1 as a possible D gene (5 bases). Trimming cost V 4 bases and J 0 bases, with 15 bases left between them. There are 16 residues in the CDR3.

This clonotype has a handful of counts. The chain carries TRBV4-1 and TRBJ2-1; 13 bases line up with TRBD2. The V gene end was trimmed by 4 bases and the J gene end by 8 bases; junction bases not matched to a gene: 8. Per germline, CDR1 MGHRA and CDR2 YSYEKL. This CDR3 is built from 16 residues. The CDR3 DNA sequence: TGCGCCAGCAGCCCAAAAATTGGGACTAGCGGGGATGAGCAGTTCTTC. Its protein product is CASSPKIGTSGDEQFF.

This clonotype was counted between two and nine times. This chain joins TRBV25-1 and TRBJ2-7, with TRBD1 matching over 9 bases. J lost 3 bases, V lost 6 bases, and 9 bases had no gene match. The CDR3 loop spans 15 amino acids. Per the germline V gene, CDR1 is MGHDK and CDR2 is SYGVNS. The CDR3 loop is CASSAPRDRDYEQYF. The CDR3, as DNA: TGTGCCAGCAGCGCTCCACGGGACAGGGACTACGAGCAGTACTTC.

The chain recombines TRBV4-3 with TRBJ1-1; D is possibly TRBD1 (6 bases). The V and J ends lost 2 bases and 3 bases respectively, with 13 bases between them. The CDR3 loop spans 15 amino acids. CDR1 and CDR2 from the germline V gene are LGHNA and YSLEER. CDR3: CASSQKTGGYTEAFF. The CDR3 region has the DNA TGCGCCAGCAGCCAAAAGACAGGAGGGTACACTGAAGCTTTCTTT.

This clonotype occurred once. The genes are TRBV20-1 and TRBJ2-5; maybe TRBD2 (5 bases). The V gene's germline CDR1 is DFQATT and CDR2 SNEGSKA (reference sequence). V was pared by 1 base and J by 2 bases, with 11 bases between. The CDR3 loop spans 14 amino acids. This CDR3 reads CSARGGRGQETQYF. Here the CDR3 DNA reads TGCAGTGCTAGAGGCGGACGGGGACAAGAGACCCAGTACTTC.

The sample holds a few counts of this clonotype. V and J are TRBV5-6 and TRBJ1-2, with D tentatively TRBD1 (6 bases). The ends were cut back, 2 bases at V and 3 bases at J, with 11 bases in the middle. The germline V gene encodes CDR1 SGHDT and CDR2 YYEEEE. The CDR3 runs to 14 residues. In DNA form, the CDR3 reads TGTGCCAGCAGCTTAGAGACAGGATACTATGGCTACACCTTC. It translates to CASSLETGYYGYTF.

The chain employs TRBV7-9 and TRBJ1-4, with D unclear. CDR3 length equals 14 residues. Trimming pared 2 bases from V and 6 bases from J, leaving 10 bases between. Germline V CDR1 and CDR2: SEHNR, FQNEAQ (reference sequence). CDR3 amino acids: CASSLQRTDEKLFF. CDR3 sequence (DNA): TGTGCCAGCAGCTTACAACGGACGGATGAAAAACTGTTTTTT. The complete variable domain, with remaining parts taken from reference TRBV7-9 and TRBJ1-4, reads DTGVSQNPRHKITKRGQNVTFRCDPISEHNRLYWYRQTLGQGPEFLTYFQNEAQLEKSRLLSDRFSAERPKGSFSTLEIQRTEQGDSAMYLCASSLQRTDEKLFFGSGTQLSVL.

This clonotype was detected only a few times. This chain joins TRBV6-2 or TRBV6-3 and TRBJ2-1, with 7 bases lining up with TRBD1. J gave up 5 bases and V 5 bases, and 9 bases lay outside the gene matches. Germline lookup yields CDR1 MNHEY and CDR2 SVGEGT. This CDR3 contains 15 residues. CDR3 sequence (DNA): TGTGCCAGCAGTCTCCGGGGACAGATGGACAATGAGCAGTTCTTC. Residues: CASSLRGQMDNEQFF.

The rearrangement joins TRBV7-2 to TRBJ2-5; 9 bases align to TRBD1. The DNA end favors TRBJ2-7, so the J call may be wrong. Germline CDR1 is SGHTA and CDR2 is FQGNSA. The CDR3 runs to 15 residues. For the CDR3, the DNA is TGTGCCAGCAGCCCCACTTGGGACAGGGTCTACGAGCAGTACTTC. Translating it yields CASSPTWDRVYEQYF.

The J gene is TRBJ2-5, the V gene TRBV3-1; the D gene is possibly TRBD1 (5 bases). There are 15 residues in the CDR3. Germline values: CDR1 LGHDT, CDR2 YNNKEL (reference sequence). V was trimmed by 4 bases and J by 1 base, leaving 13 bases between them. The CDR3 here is CASSPPAGLQETQYF. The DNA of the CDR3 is TGTGCCAGCAGCCCGCCCGCAGGGCTCCAAGAGACCCAGTACTTC.

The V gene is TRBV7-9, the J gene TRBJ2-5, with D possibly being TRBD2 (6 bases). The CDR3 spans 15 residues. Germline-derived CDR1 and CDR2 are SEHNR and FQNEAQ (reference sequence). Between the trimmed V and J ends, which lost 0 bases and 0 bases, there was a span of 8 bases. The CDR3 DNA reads TGTGCCAGCAGCTTAGCGAGGGACTACCAAGAGACCCAGTACTTC. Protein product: CASSLARDYQETQYF.

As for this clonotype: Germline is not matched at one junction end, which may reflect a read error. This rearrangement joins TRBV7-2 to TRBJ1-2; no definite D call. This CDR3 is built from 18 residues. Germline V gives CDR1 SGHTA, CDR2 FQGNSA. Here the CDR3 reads CASKVSDKENPGGYGHTF. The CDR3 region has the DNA TGTGCCAGCAAGGTATCAGACAAAGAAAACCCAGGCGGCTATGGCCACACCTTC.

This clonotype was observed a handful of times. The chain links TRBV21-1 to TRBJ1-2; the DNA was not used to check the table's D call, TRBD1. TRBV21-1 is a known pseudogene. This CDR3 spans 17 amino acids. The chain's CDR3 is CASSTRTGSTVRYGYTF. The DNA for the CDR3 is TGTGCCAGCAGTACAAGGACGGGATCAACGGTGCGGTATGGCTACACCTTC.